This is a list of T cell receptor beta chains from one sample in a study of OX40 agonist ivuxolimab in advanced cancers. Here immunoSEQ multiplex PCR was the method, and the copy in TCRdb shows in-frame clones only, minus some. The data hold some 17,000 clones, with over 55% observed a single time. Specimen: CD4+ or CD8+ T cells sorted from blood, collected in a trial of the OX40 agonist ivuxolimab. The receptors shown here come from an adult with an advanced solid tumor such as melanoma, head and neck, liver or kidney cancer. Both conserved end residues are part of each CDR3. D genes are given only for firm matches. Expanded clones are given a class, and other clones once, few, many or no size at all.

clone_size d_call j_call v_call cdr3_nt cdr3_aa
NA NA TRBJ2-3 TRBV7-3 TGTGCCAGCAGACGAACTCCCGGGACCTATACGCAGTATTTT CASRRTPGTYTQYF
NA TRBD2 TRBJ2-1 TRBV6-6 TGTGCCAGCAGTGCCCCGGGACTAGTTAATGAGCAGTTCTTC CASSAPGLVNEQFF
NA TRBD1 TRBJ2-5 TRBV7-7 TGTGCTAGCAGCCCCCGGGACAGAGTCCAAGAGACCCAGTACTTC CASSPRDRVQETQYF
NA NA TRBJ2-7 TRBV7-9 TGTGCCAGCAGCTTAGTGACTTACGAGCAGTACTTC CASSLVTYEQYF
NA NA TRBJ2-7 TRBV9 TGTGCCAGCAGCCCCTCCGGCGGATACTACGAGCAGTACTTC CASSPSGGYYEQYF
few NA TRBJ1-5 TRBV6-5 TGTGCCAGCAGTGCTGGGTATAGCAATCAGCCCCAGCATTTT CASSAGYSNQPQHF
NA TRBD1 TRBJ1-4 TRBV7-9 TGTGCCAGCAGCTTCACAGGGGGCTCGGCTAATGAAAAACTGTTTTTT CASSFTGGSANEKLFF
NA NA TRBJ2-5 TRBV9 TGTGCCAGCAGCGTAGGAGGTGCGGGGGCCCAAGAGACCCAGTACTTC CASSVGGAGAQETQYF
NA NA TRBJ1-3 TRBV9 TGTGCCAGCAGCGCGGGGGGAACACCGACACTAAAGTACACCATATATTTT CASSAGGTPTLKYTIYF
NA NA TRBJ2-1 TRBV28 TGTGCCAGATCGGGATCGCCTGATGAGCAGTTCTTC CARSGSPDEQFF
NA TRBD2 TRBJ2-7 TRBV7-9 TGTGCCAGCAGCTTATCCTCGGGGGGATCCTACGAGCAGTACTTC CASSLSSGGSYEQYF
NA TRBD2 TRBJ2-3 TRBV5-1 TGCGCCAGCAGCCCACTTAGCGGGGATACGCAGTATTTT CASSPLSGDTQYF
NA TRBD2 TRBJ2-1 TRBV9 TGTGCCAGCAGCGGTAGCGGGGGGGCTTACAATGAGCAGTTCTTC CASSGSGGAYNEQFF
NA TRBD1 TRBJ2-7 TRBV7-9 TGTGCCAGCAGCCCGGGACAGTACTACGAGCAGTACTTC CASSPGQYYEQYF
NA NA TRBJ1-1 TRBV13 TGTGCCAGCAGCTCGGGGGGAAGGAAAGCTTTCTTT CASSSGGRKAFF
NA NA TRBJ2-5 TRBV9 TGTGCCAGCAGCCCCGGGGGACGCGCACAAGAGACCCAGTACTTC CASSPGGRAQETQYF
NA NA TRBJ2-1 TRBV13 TGTGCCAGCAGCAGGGGACTGGAGGGTGTTGAGCAGTTCTTC CASSRGLEGVEQFF
many TRBD2 TRBJ2-7 TRBV19 TGTGCCAGTAGCGGGGGGGGCAACGAGCAGTACTTC CASSGGGNEQYF
NA TRBD1 TRBJ2-7 TRBV6-5 TGTGCCAGCAGTTACTCGGGGACAGGGTGGGACGAGCAGTACTTC CASSYSGTGWDEQYF
once TRBD1 TRBJ2-2 TRBV4-1 TGCGCCAGCAGCCAAGTGACAGGGTACACCGGGGAGCTGTTTTTT CASSQVTGYTGELFF
NA TRBD1 TRBJ2-1 TRBV29-1 TGCAGCGCTGAGGGACAGAACTCCTACAATGAGCAGTTCTTC CSAEGQNSYNEQFF
NA NA TRBJ1-2 TRBV4-1 TGCGCCAGCAGCCAAGAGAGCAGGGACTATGGCTACACCTTC CASSQESRDYGYTF
NA TRBD2 TRBJ2-5 TRBV13 TGTGCCAGCAGCCCCCAAGTAGCGGGGGGGAGGGAGACCCAGTACTTC CASSPQVAGGRETQYF
NA NA TRBJ2-4 TRBV6-5 TGTGCCAGCAGTTTCGCAGGGGCGACAAACATTCAGTACTTC CASSFAGATNIQYF
NA TRBD1 TRBJ2-5 TRBV9 TGTGCCAGCAGCCCCAGAGGTAACAGGGGTGGGTTAGGCCAAGAGACCCAGTACTTC CASSPRGNRGGLGQETQYF
NA TRBD1 TRBJ1-5 TRBV19 TGTGCCAGTAACGGACAGGGGAATAGCAATCAGCCCCAGCATTTT CASNGQGNSNQPQHF
NA TRBD1 TRBJ1-6 TRBV6-5 TGTGCCAGCAGCACAGGGGGAGGAATTTCACCCCTCCACTTT CASSTGGGISPLHF
NA NA TRBJ1-2 TRBV6-5 TGTGCCAGCAGTCCCCGGTCGAACTATGGCTACACCTTC CASSPRSNYGYTF
few NA TRBJ1-6 TRBV7-2 TGTGCCAGCAGCTTCGGGGTATATAATTCACCCCTCCACTTT CASSFGVYNSPLHF
NA TRBD1 TRBJ1-1 TRBV19 TGTGCCAGTAGTATGGGACAGGGTTGGCGGACTGAAGCTTTCTTT CASSMGQGWRTEAFF
NA NA TRBJ1-2 TRBV28 TGTGCCAGCAGTTTCAGGACCGAGACCTCGCTCCCTTATGGCTACACCTTC CASSFRTETSLPYGYTF
NA NA TRBJ1-2 TRBV29-1 TGCAGCGTGGAGGACGGTAACCGCTATGGCTACACCTTC CSVEDGNRYGYTF
once TRBD1 TRBJ2-3 TRBV6-5 TGTGCCAGCAGTTCGACAGGGGGTAGCACAGATACGCAGTATTTT CASSSTGGSTDTQYF
few TRBD2 TRBJ2-3 TRBV7-9 TGTGCCAGCAGCCCCGGGACTAGCGGGTATACGCAGTATTTT CASSPGTSGYTQYF
NA NA TRBJ2-5 TRBV21-1 TGTGCCAGCAGCAAAGGGCCGGGGGGGGCCCTCCGGGAGACCCAGTACTTC CASSKGPGGALRETQYF
NA NA TRBJ2-7 TRBV5-1 TGCGCCAGCAGGGGGGCTAACGAGCAGTACTTC CASRGANEQYF
NA NA TRBJ2-7 TRBV11-2 TGTGCCAGCAGCTTAGGAGGGGGCTCCTACGAGCAGTACTTC CASSLGGGSYEQYF
NA TRBD1 TRBJ1-1 TRBV29-1 TGCAGCGACCGCGACAGGGCTGAAGCTTTCTTT CSDRDRAEAFF
medium-sized NA TRBJ2-5 TRBV5-8 TGTGCCAGCAGCTTGGCTTCAACCCGAAGGGAGACCCAGTACTTC CASSLASTRRETQYF
NA TRBD2 TRBJ2-3 TRBV19 TGTGCCAGCGCCGGGGGACTAGCGGGAACAGATACGCAGTATTTT CASAGGLAGTDTQYF
NA NA TRBJ2-7 TRBV2 TGTGCCAGCAATGGGCGAATTCAGTCCTACGAGCAGTACTTC CASNGRIQSYEQYF
NA NA TRBJ1-6 TRBV4-1 TGCGCCAGCAGCCAGTTAAAATCCGGTAATTCACCCCTCCACTTT CASSQLKSGNSPLHF
NA NA TRBJ1-2 TRBV5-6 TGTGCCAGCAGCTTGGAAGATTATGGCTACACCTTC CASSLEDYGYTF
NA NA TRBJ1-5 TRBV9 TGTGCCAGCAGCGTAGATCAGGCAGAGCCCCAGCATTTT CASSVDQAEPQHF
NA NA TRBJ2-5 TRBV6-1 TGTGCCAGCAGACCAAGGACAGTCAAAGAGACCCAGTACTTC CASRPRTVKETQYF
NA NA TRBJ2-3 TRBV14 TGTGCCAGCAGCCAAATAATGGGGGCGAGCACAGATACGCAGTATTTT CASSQIMGASTDTQYF
few NA TRBJ2-3 TRBV28 TGTGCCAGCAGTTTTTTGGAGGGGGCGCCAGATACGCAGTATTTT CASSFLEGAPDTQYF
few TRBD1 TRBJ2-3 TRBV19 TGTGCCAGTAGTATACGGGACAGACCTCACACAGATACGCAGTATTTT CASSIRDRPHTDTQYF
large NA TRBJ2-5 TRBV5-1 TGCGCCAGCAGCGACCGCACGCCCCAGTACTTC CASSDRTPQYF
medium-sized NA TRBJ2-3 TRBV10-3 TGTGCGTCCGGATGGGGAAGGGGTTCACGGGGGTCCCCAGATACGCAGTATTTT CASGWGRGSRGSPDTQYF
NA NA TRBJ2-1 TRBV11-3 TGTGCCAGCAGCTACGATTCGGGGAATGAGCAGTTCTTC CASSYDSGNEQFF
NA NA TRBJ2-3 TRBV7-9 TGTGCCAGCAGTCAACGAGGCTTAGTGCAAGATACGCAGTATTTT CASSQRGLVQDTQYF
many NA TRBJ1-5 TRBV6-5 TGTGCCAGCAGTTGGTTGGGGAACAATCAGCCCCAGCATTTT CASSWLGNNQPQHF
NA TRBD2 TRBJ2-1 TRBV6-4 TGTGCCAGCAGCCTACTAGCGGGGAATGAGCAGTTCTTC CASSLLAGNEQFF
NA NA TRBJ2-2 TRBV23-1 TGCGCCAGCAGTCAATATGACACCGGGGAGCTGTTTTTT CASSQYDTGELFF
NA NA TRBJ1-6 TRBV11-3 TGTGCCAGCAGATTACAGGCCCGCTATAATTCACCCCTCCACTTT CASRLQARYNSPLHF